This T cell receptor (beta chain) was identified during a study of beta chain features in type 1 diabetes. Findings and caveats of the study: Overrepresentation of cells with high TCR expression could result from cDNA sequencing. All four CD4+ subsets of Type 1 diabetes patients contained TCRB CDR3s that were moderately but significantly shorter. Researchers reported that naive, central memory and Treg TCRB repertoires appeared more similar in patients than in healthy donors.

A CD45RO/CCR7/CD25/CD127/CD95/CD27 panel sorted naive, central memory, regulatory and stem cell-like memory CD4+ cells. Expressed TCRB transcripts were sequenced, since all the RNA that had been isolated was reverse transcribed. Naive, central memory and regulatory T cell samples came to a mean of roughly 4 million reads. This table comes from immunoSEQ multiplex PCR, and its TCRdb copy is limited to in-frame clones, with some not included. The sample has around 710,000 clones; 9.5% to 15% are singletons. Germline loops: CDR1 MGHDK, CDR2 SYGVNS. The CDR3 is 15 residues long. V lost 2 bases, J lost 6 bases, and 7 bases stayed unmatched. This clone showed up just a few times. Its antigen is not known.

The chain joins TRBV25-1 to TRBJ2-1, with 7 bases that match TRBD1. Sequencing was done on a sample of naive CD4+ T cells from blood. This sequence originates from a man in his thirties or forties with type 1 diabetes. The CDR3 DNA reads TGTGCCAGCAGTGAAACACGGGACAGAACCAATGAGCAGTTCTTC. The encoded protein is CASSETRDRTNEQFF.